This is a list of T cell receptor beta chains from one sample in a study of Ad26.COV2.S vaccination and SARS-CoV-2 variants. Profiled with immunoSEQ multiplex PCR; TCRdb holds only in-frame clones, not every one. Among 87,000 or so clones listed, approximately 77% were seen once. Sequencing used peripheral blood, obtained after recovery from COVID-19. These receptor sequences come from a human donor who had recovered from COVID-19. Both conserved end residues are part of each CDR3. The D gene is left open where the match is weak. Size is stated for part of the rows, as once, few or many counts, or as a class when the clone is expanded.

J,size,V,D,DNA,CDR3
TRBJ1-1,.,TRBV19,.,TGTGCCAGTAGTACTCCGACAGGTCGTCAGAACACTGAAGCTTTCTTT,CASSTPTGRQNTEAFF
TRBJ1-2,.,TRBV5-1,TRBD1,TGCGCCAGCAGAAAAACGCCGGGACAGGGTTTTGACGGCTACACCTTC,CASRKTPGQGFDGYTF
TRBJ1-1,.,TRBV4-3,TRBD1,TGCGCCAGCAGCCAAGACAGGGGGCGTATAATGGGAACTGAAGCTTTCTTT,CASSQDRGRIMGTEAFF
TRBJ2-7,.,TRBV7-2,TRBD2,TGTGCCAGCAGCTTAGGCGGTATCTCTAGCGGACTACCCTACGAGCAGTACTTC,CASSLGGISSGLPYEQYF
TRBJ1-6,.,TRBV7-2,TRBD1,TGTGCCAGCAGACGAGGACAGGAATATTCACCCCTCCACTTT,CASRRGQEYSPLHF
TRBJ1-2,many,TRBV28,.,TGTGCCAGCAGTTCGACCTATGGCTACACCTTC,CASSSTYGYTF
TRBJ1-2,few,TRBV19,.,TGTGCCAGTAACCAGGGCGTGGGTGGCTACACCTTC,CASNQGVGGYTF
TRBJ2-1,.,TRBV29-1,.,TGCAGCGTTGAAGATCCTCGCGGCCTTAGGAATGAGCAGTTCTTC,CSVEDPRGLRNEQFF
TRBJ1-2,.,TRBV18,TRBD1,TGTGCCAGCTCCCCACGTTCTCGGGACAGTTTTATCTATGGCTACACCTTC,CASSPRSRDSFIYGYTF
TRBJ2-1,.,TRBV7-9,.,TGTGCCAGCAGCGGCCGCAGCGAGAGTCTCCAGTTCTTC,CASSGRSESLQFF
TRBJ2-6,once,TRBV6-5,.,TGTGCCAGCAGTTACGGGCGGCACTCTGGGGCCAACGTCCTGACTTTC,CASSYGRHSGANVLTF
TRBJ1-5,.,TRBV6-2/TRBV6-3,.,TGTGCCAGCAGTTACTCCGGATTCGGCAATCAGCCCCAGCATTTT,CASSYSGFGNQPQHF
TRBJ2-3,.,TRBV5-6,TRBD2,TGTGCCAGCAAGCGGGCTAGCGGGGCCATGGATACGCAGTATTTT,CASKRASGAMDTQYF
TRBJ2-2,.,TRBV4-3,TRBD2,TGCGCCAGCAGTCATAGCCCGGGACTAGCGGGAGTTACCGGGGAGCTGTTTTTT,CASSHSPGLAGVTGELFF
TRBJ2-6,.,TRBV14,.,TGTGCCAGCAGCCAGAAATTAAGGACTGGGGCCAACGTCCTGACTTTC,CASSQKLRTGANVLTF
TRBJ2-5,.,TRBV20-1,.,TGCAGTGCTAGTCCCGCCGGGCAAGAGACCCAGTACTTC,CSASPAGQETQYF
TRBJ1-1,.,TRBV28,.,TGTGCCAGCAGTTTTTTCCTGGGTGGTAACACTGAAGCTTTCTTT,CASSFFLGGNTEAFF
TRBJ1-4,.,TRBV24-1,.,TGTGCCACCAGTGAACTGGGTGAAAAACTGTTTTTT,CATSELGEKLFF
TRBJ2-1,.,TRBV7-3,.,TGTGCCAGCAGCTTAGGCCCCTACAATGAGCAGTTCTTC,CASSLGPYNEQFF
TRBJ2-5,.,TRBV11-3,.,TGTGCCAGCAGCTTAGACGGGGAGTTAGAGACCCAGTACTTC,CASSLDGELETQYF